This T cell receptor (beta chain) was recovered during a study of OX40 agonist ivuxolimab in advanced cancers. General study points: Dose levels from 0.1 to 3.0 mg/kg saw CD4+ and CD8+ blood T cells expand clonally by week 6.

Remarks on this clone: Its target is unknown.

Assay: immunoSEQ multiplex PCR; the TCRdb copy retains only in-frame clones and omits some. Of around 80,000 clones listed, 65% to 90% were seen once; the top ten hold approximately 3.1%. With 5 bases removed from V and 6 bases from J, the gap between germline ends came to 17 bases. This CDR3 comprises 15 residues. Germline-derived CDR1 and CDR2 are LGHNA and YSLEER. Sequencing used CD4+ or CD8+ T cells sorted from blood, obtained in a trial of the OX40 agonist ivuxolimab. The chain joins TRBV4-3 to TRBJ1-5, with TRBD1 as a possible D gene (6 bases). The clonotype originates from an adult with an advanced solid tumor such as melanoma, head and neck, liver or kidney cancer. The DNA for the CDR3 is TGCGCCAGCAGCTGGGACCGACAGGCCTCTCAGCCCCAGCATTTT. Amino acids: CASSWDRQASQPQHF.